This T cell receptor beta chain was recovered during a study of blood T cells in healthy people across ages. Looked up from germline, CDR1 is DFQATT and CDR2 is SNEGSKA (reference sequence). V gave up 5 bases and J gave up 0 bases; unmatched junction bases: 10. The CDR3 extends over 16 amino acids. Sample-barcoded 5' priming and a J-beta primer mix drove a second PCR of roughly 7 to 11 cycles. TCRdb reprocessed the 5' RACE reads with MiXCR, giving one entry per CDR3 protein. The data hold 1.5 million to 2 million distinct CDR3 sequences, with about 50% observed a single time. Source material: blood. This chain uses TRBV20-1 with TRBJ2-3; 8 bases match TRBD2. The origin of this receptor is a woman aged 40 to 50 in good health. CDR3 region: CSAPKGSSGSTDTQYF. As DNA, the CDR3 is TGCAGTGCTCCTAAGGGGTCTAGCGGGAGCACAGATACGCAGTATTTT.